The 29 T cell receptor beta chains given below trace back to one sample, sequenced in a study of blood T cell repertoires in COVID-19. Using immunoSEQ multiplex PCR, the repertoire was profiled, and TCRdb retains in-frame clones only, with some absent. The sample carries 150,000 to 200,000 clones, around 89% recorded once. The sequenced sample was peripheral blood. The receptors originated from a man aged 60 to 69 with acute or convalescent COVID-19.

This chain joins TRBV15 and TRBJ2-6; D perhaps matches TRBD1 (6 bases). The CDR3 covers 17 residues. The ends were cut back, 0 bases at V and 3 bases at J, with 12 bases in the middle. From germline, CDR1 is LNHNV and CDR2 YYDKDF (reference sequence). The CDR3: CATSREARGRGANVLTF. For the CDR3, the DNA is TGTGCCACCAGCAGAGAGGCCAGGGGCCGTGGGGCCAACGTCCTGACTTTC. Drawing the rest from reference TRBV15 and TRBJ2-6, the complete variable domain is DAMVIQNPRYQVTQFGKPVTLSCSQTLNHNVMYWYQQKSSQAPKLLFHYYDKDFNNEADTPDNFQSRRPNTSFCFLDIRSPGLGDTAMYLCATSREARGRGANVLTFGAGSRLTVL.

Concerning this clone: Other DNA variants within this sample encode the same CDR3. The CDR3 coding sequence is TGTGCCAGCAGCTTAGGACCTGCAAGGAGCTCCTACGAGCAGTACTTC. Translated: CASSLGPARSSYEQYF. The V call is TRBV11-2, the J call TRBJ2-7; D not resolved. Trimming shortened V by 1 base and J by 0 bases, and 13 bases separated the two germline ends. Germline loops: CDR1 SGHAT, CDR2 FQNNGV. The CDR3 is 16 amino acids. The full variable domain, its missing parts supplied by reference TRBV11-2 and TRBJ2-7, is EAGVAQSPRYKIIEKRQSVAFWCNPISGHATLYWYQQILGQGPKLLIQFQNNGVVDDSQLPKDRFSAERLKGVDSTLKIQPAKLEDSAVYLCASSLGPARSSYEQYFGPGTRLTVT.

J is TRBJ2-3 and V is TRBV7-2, with 8 bases fitting TRBD1. Germline CDR1 reads SGHTA; CDR2 reads FQGNSA. The CDR3 runs to 12 residues. V was clipped by 6 bases and J by 4 bases; unmatched bases: 0. DNA for the CDR3: TGTGCCAGCAGGGGACAGGCAGATACGCAGTATTTT. Its translation: CASRGQADTQYF.

V and J are TRBV9 and TRBJ1-5; 7 bases line up with TRBD1. Germline values: CDR1 SGDLS, CDR2 YYNGEE. CDR3 length: 17 residues. Unmatched junction bases numbered 12, after V lost 3 bases and J lost 3 bases. The CDR3 is CASSAGLETGNNQPQHF. The CDR3 nucleotides are TGTGCCAGCAGCGCCGGCCTAGAGACAGGGAACAATCAGCCCCAGCATTTT.

The rearrangement joins TRBV27 to TRBJ1-6, with 7 bases fitting TRBD1. The J segment lost 10 bases and the V segment lost 2 bases, leaving 8 bases of the junction unmatched. There are 15 residues in the CDR3. CDR1 is MNHEY and CDR2 is SMNVEV in the germline V gene (reference sequence). CDR3 coding DNA: TGTGCCAGCAGTTTAGTTTGGGACAGCGGCTCACCCCTCCACTTT. Its protein product is CASSLVWDSGSPLHF.

The chain is built from TRBV6-2 or TRBV6-3 and TRBJ2-1, with TRBD2 matching over 10 bases. V shed 4 bases, J shed 8 bases, and the junction held 8 bases outside the gene matches. CDR1 and CDR2 (germline): MNHEY, SVGEGT. This CDR3 has 15 amino acids. CDR3 sequence (DNA): TGTGCCAGCAGTTCTCCCAGCGGGGGGGTTGATGAGCAGTTCTTC. Translation gives CASSSPSGGVDEQFF.

This clone turned up a few times. The chain recombines TRBV5-4 with TRBJ1-2; D is unresolved. Per the germline V gene, CDR1 is SGHNT and CDR2 is YYREEE (reference sequence). The CDR3 totals 15 residues. Trimming removed 4 bases from V and 2 bases from J, with 15 bases in between. CDR3 in DNA: TGTGCCAGCAGCCCCGCCGCTAGGAGCAACTATGGCTACACCTTC. The encoded protein is CASSPAARSNYGYTF.

J is TRBJ1-1 and V is TRBV1. TRBV1 is a recognized pseudogene. The CDR3 length is 12 residues. In DNA, the CDR3 is TGCACCAGCAGCCAAGGCTACCTTGAAGCTTTCTTT. Translated: CTSSQGYLEAFF.

The chain is built from TRBV5-1 and TRBJ1-5; 9 bases fit TRBD1. Trimming at V came to 4 bases and at J to 8 bases, leaving 7 bases not matched to a gene. The CDR3 is 14 amino acids. CDR1 is SGHRS and CDR2 is YFSETQ in the germline V gene. This CDR3 reads CASSPGTGLEPQHF. In DNA form, the CDR3 reads TGCGCCAGCAGCCCGGGGACAGGGTTGGAGCCCCAGCATTTT.

The chain combines TRBV4-1 with TRBJ2-7; 9 bases are shared with TRBD1. Germline CDR1 reads MGHRA; CDR2 reads YSYEKL. The CDR3 sequence is 16 residues long. The J segment lost 3 bases and the V segment lost 0 bases, leaving 6 bases of the junction unmatched. The CDR3 loop is CASSQDLTGGFYEQYF. For the CDR3, the DNA is TGCGCCAGCAGCCAAGATCTTACAGGGGGCTTCTACGAGCAGTACTTC.

This clone was recorded a few times. The rearrangement joins TRBV11-2 to TRBJ2-2, with a tentative D call TRBD2 (6 bases). Trimming stripped 1 base from V and 4 bases from J, with 13 bases between. Germline lookup yields CDR1 SGHAT and CDR2 FQNNGV. The CDR3 consists of 16 residues. The chain's CDR3 is CASSLVGGSVTGELFF. CDR3 DNA sequence: TGTGCCAGCAGCTTAGTCGGGGGATCGGTCACCGGGGAGCTGTTTTTT.

The chain recombines TRBV10-3 with TRBJ2-3; D not certain. There are 13 residues in the CDR3. The V gene's germline CDR1 is ENHRY and CDR2 SYGVKD. Trimming stripped 6 bases from V and 0 bases from J, with 7 bases between. CDR3 bases: TGTGCCATCAGAGTCGGGAGCACAGATACGCAGTATTTT. This sequence encodes CAIRVGSTDTQYF.

This sequence joins TRBV7-9 and TRBJ2-7; weak D call: TRBD1 (5 bases). The germline CDR1 and CDR2 sequences are SEHNR and FQNEAQ (reference sequence). CDR3 length: 15 residues. V was clipped by 5 bases and J by 4 bases, with 18 bases between them. The CDR3 spells CASSPPRLTDYEQYF. DNA for the CDR3: TGTGCCAGCAGCCCACCCCGCTTGACAGATTACGAGCAGTACTTC. The full variable domain, in which reference TRBV7-9 and TRBJ2-7 provide the parts outside the CDR3, is DTGVSQNPRHKITKRGQNVTFRCDPISEHNRLYWYRQTLGQGPEFLTYFQNEAQLEKSRLLSDRFSAERPKGSFSTLEIQRTEQGDSAMYLCASSPPRLTDYEQYFGPGTRLTVT.

V and J are TRBV2 and TRBJ1-6; D is perhaps TRBD1 (6 bases). The CDR3 length is 15 residues. The V and J ends lost 5 bases and 9 bases respectively, with 17 bases between them. Germline V CDR1 and CDR2: SNHLY, FYNNEI. CDR3 bases: TGTGCCAGCAGTAGGCAGGGGACGTCGGGTTCACCCCTCCACTTT. Its translation is CASSRQGTSGSPLHF.

The chain joins TRBV11-2 to TRBJ2-3; TRBD2 matches at 13 bases. The CDR3 has 17 amino acids. The V and J ends lost 1 base and 0 bases, in that order; junction bases with no gene match: 1. CDR1 and CDR2 from the germline V gene are SGHAT and FQNNGV. The CDR3 here is CASSLAGLAGSTDTQYF. The DNA for the CDR3 is TGTGCCAGCAGCTTAGCGGGACTAGCGGGGAGCACAGATACGCAGTATTTT.

This clone was seen a single time. The chain carries TRBV4-3 and TRBJ1-2, with D possibly matching TRBD1 (5 bases). Germline lookup yields CDR1 LGHNA and CDR2 YSLEER. Trimming pared 5 bases from V and 5 bases from J, leaving 9 bases between. The CDR3 totals 12 residues. In DNA, the CDR3 is TGCGCCAGCAGCGGGGCAGGGTATGGCTACACCTTC. Translating it yields CASSGAGYGYTF.

The V call is TRBV2, the J call TRBJ1-1; a possible D gene is TRBD1 (6 bases). With 11 bases removed from V and 0 bases from J, the gap between germline ends came to 13 bases. The CDR3 is 13 amino acids. The germline gives CDR1 SNHLY, CDR2 FYNNEI. DNA for the CDR3: TGTGCCCTGGGACAAGAGGTGAACACTGAAGCTTTCTTT. It is translated as CALGQEVNTEAFF. Supplemented by reference TRBV2 and TRBJ1-1, the full variable domain reads EPEVTQTPSHQVTQMGQEVILRCVPISNHLYFYWYRQILGQKVEFLVSFYNNEISEKSEIFDDQFSVERPDGSNFTLKIRSTKLEDSAMYFCALGQEVNTEAFFGQGTRLTVV.

This chain links TRBV11-2 with TRBJ1-2, with a possible D match to TRBD1 (6 bases). Germline CDR1 is SGHAT and CDR2 is FQNNGV. Trimming pared 5 bases from V and 3 bases from J, leaving 13 bases between. CDR3 size: 14 residues. The CDR3 nucleotides read TGTGCCAGCAGCCCGGACAGAACTTACTATGGCTACACCTTC. Encoded protein: CASSPDRTYYGYTF.

Only a few counts were recorded for this clone. V is TRBV7-9 and J is TRBJ1-2; no clear D. Germline V lookup: CDR1 SEHNR, CDR2 FQNEAQ (reference sequence). The CDR3 extends over 12 amino acids. V dropped 1 base and J dropped 7 bases, with 7 bases sitting between them. For the CDR3, the DNA is TGTGCCAGCAGCTTAGACATTGGTGGCTACACCTTC. The encoded protein is CASSLDIGGYTF. Based on the CDR3 plus reference TRBV7-9 and TRBJ1-2, the full variable domain is DTGVSQNPRHKITKRGQNVTFRCDPISEHNRLYWYRQTLGQGPEFLTYFQNEAQLEKSRLLSDRFSAERPKGSFSTLEIQRTEQGDSAMYLCASSLDIGGYTFGSGTRLTVV.

CDR3 nucleotides: TGTGCCAGCAGCTTGGCCAGTTCGGGCTACACCTTC. The encoded protein is CASSLASSGYTF. The J gene is TRBJ1-2, the V gene TRBV5-6; no definite D call. This CDR3 contains 12 residues. Germline V gives CDR1 SGHDT, CDR2 YYEEEE. V was clipped by 0 bases and J by 8 bases, with 8 bases between them.

The chain links TRBV27 to TRBJ1-1; D is unresolved. The CDR3 totals 14 residues. From germline, CDR1 is MNHEY and CDR2 SMNVEV (reference sequence). Trimming took 6 bases from V and 0 from J, leaving 11 bases between them. This CDR3 reads CASRPETMNTEAFF. CDR3 nucleotides: TGTGCCAGCAGACCCGAGACAATGAACACTGAAGCTTTCTTT.

This clone was found once. The chain couples TRBV4-1 to TRBJ1-1, with 7 bases that match TRBD1. This CDR3 comprises 17 residues. Germline-derived CDR1 and CDR2 are MGHRA and YSYEKL. The V segment lost 4 bases and the J segment 6 bases; nucleotides outside the gene matches: 17. Written as DNA, the CDR3 is TGCGCCAGCAGCCCCGTAATCTCGACAGGGAAGATCCCTGAAGCTTTCTTT. Its translation is CASSPVISTGKIPEAFF.

V is TRBV19 and J is TRBJ1-4, with D possibly being TRBD1 (6 bases). Germline lookup yields CDR1 LNHDA and CDR2 SQIVND (reference sequence). This CDR3 spans 16 amino acids. Trimming left V 6 bases short and J 0 bases short, with 14 bases between. CDR3 residues: CASSTRGYATNEKLFF. The CDR3 DNA sequence: TGTGCCAGTAGCACCAGGGGATATGCAACTAATGAAAAACTGTTTTTT.

V is TRBV24-1 and J is TRBJ2-3, with TRBD2 matching 11 bases. Germline V gene lookup returns CDR1 KGHDR and CDR2 SFDVKD. J was trimmed by 0 bases and V by 5 bases; bases with no gene match: 9. The length of the CDR3 is 18 residues. CDR3 in amino acids: CATSVVAGGPVSTDTQYF. Written as DNA, the CDR3 is TGTGCCACCAGTGTGGTAGCGGGGGGGCCGGTCAGCACAGATACGCAGTATTTT.

The chain uses TRBV11-2 and TRBJ1-2; D unclear. V was pared by 1 base and J by 4 bases, with 10 bases between. The germline V gene has CDR1 SGHAT and CDR2 FQNNGV. The CDR3 is 14 residues long. The CDR3 DNA follows: TGTGCCAGCAGCTTAGGAACGGGGAGCTATGGCTACACCTTC. It codes for CASSLGTGSYGYTF.

The J gene is TRBJ1-5, the V gene TRBV2; no clear D gene. CDR3 size: 15 residues. V was cut by 4 bases and J by 5 bases, with 15 bases left in between. Germline loops: CDR1 SNHLY, CDR2 FYNNEI. Here the CDR3 reads CASSVPLSGDQPQHF. In nucleotides, the CDR3 is TGTGCCAGCAGTGTGCCGTTGTCGGGTGATCAGCCCCAGCATTTT.

The chain links TRBV25-1 to TRBJ1-4; 10 nucleotides match TRBD1. Germline trimming cut 4 bases from V and 1 base from J; bases unmatched to any gene: 9. The CDR3 consists of 18 residues. Per germline, CDR1 MGHDK and CDR2 SYGVNS. The CDR3: CASSVRQGAAGTNEKLFF. The CDR3, as DNA: TGTGCCAGCAGTGTTAGACAGGGGGCAGCGGGAACTAATGAAAAACTGTTTTTT.

The chain recombines TRBV2 with TRBJ2-3; D unclear. The CDR3 runs 18 residues. V lost 3 bases to trimming and J lost 0 bases, with 19 bases between them. Germline V gene sequence: CDR1 SNHLY, CDR2 FYNNEI. CDR3: CASSDPTYPGPSTDTQYF. CDR3 DNA sequence: TGTGCCAGCAGTGACCCCACCTACCCTGGGCCTAGCACAGATACGCAGTATTTT.

The V call is TRBV5-6, the J call TRBJ1-5; tentatively, D is TRBD1 (5 bases). V was trimmed by 2 bases and J by 8 bases, leaving 14 bases between them. Germline-derived CDR1 and CDR2 are SGHDT and YYEEEE. CDR3 length: 14 residues. The CDR3 is CASSLGAYLEPQHF. DNA of the CDR3: TGTGCCAGCAGCTTAGGGGCCTACTTAGAGCCCCAGCATTTT.